The rows below give T cell receptor beta chains drawn from one sample of a study of siplizumab effects on memory and regulatory T cells. Here immunoSEQ multiplex PCR was the method, and the copy in TCRdb shows in-frame clones only, minus some. The sample has under 100,000 clones; roughly 94% are singletons. The material sequenced was non-Treg CD4+ T cells sorted from blood. The source is a human donor in good health. CDR3s include the opening cysteine and the closing phenylalanine or tryptophan. Fields, in order: CDR3 protein, CDR3 DNA, clone size, J gene, D gene, V gene. The D gene is left open where the match is weak. Size values are once, few and many counts, or a class for expanded clones, and some rows have none.

cdr3_aa: CASGRPGSKQTQYF
cdr3_nt: TGTGCCAGCGGACGTCCCGGTAGTAAACAGACCCAGTACTTC
clone_size: .
j_call: TRBJ2-5
d_call: .
v_call: TRBV28

cdr3_aa: CASSPQGRSDYGYTF
cdr3_nt: TGTGCCAGCAGTCCGCAGGGGCGCAGTGACTATGGCTACACCTTC
clone_size: once
j_call: TRBJ1-2
d_call: .
v_call: TRBV5-4

cdr3_aa: CASSRVLGSSSTDTQYF
cdr3_nt: TGTGCCAGCAGCCGCGTCTTGGGGTCCTCTAGCACAGATACGCAGTATTTT
clone_size: .
j_call: TRBJ2-3
d_call: .
v_call: TRBV5-6

cdr3_aa: CASSSLAAYTGELFF
cdr3_nt: TGTGCCAGCAGCTCACTAGCGGCCTACACCGGGGAGCTGTTTTTT
clone_size: .
j_call: TRBJ2-2
d_call: TRBD2
v_call: TRBV11-2

cdr3_aa: CASSPNGGLRQPQHF
cdr3_nt: TGTGCCAGCAGCCCGAACGGGGGGCTTAGGCAGCCCCAGCATTTT
clone_size: .
j_call: TRBJ1-5
d_call: .
v_call: TRBV5-6

cdr3_aa: CASSLNPWRGTEAFF
cdr3_nt: TGTGCCAGCAGTTTAAATCCGTGGAGGGGCACTGAAGCTTTCTTT
clone_size: .
j_call: TRBJ1-1
d_call: .
v_call: TRBV28

cdr3_aa: CASSIGRAGARDTQYF
cdr3_nt: TGTGCCAGTAGTATAGGTAGGGCAGGGGCTCGAGATACGCAGTATTTT
clone_size: .
j_call: TRBJ2-3
d_call: .
v_call: TRBV19

cdr3_aa: CASSPGTDYGYTF
cdr3_nt: TGTGCCAGTAGTCCAGGGACAGACTATGGCTACACCTTC
clone_size: .
j_call: TRBJ1-2
d_call: TRBD1
v_call: TRBV19

cdr3_aa: CASSQTGGLPGNTIYF
cdr3_nt: TGTGCCAGCAGCCAAACTGGGGGCCTGCCGGGAAACACCATATATTTT
clone_size: once
j_call: TRBJ1-3
d_call: .
v_call: TRBV14

cdr3_aa: CASSPNRGLMNTEAFF
cdr3_nt: TGTGCCAGTAGTCCAAACAGGGGGCTCATGAACACTGAAGCTTTCTTT
clone_size: .
j_call: TRBJ1-1
d_call: TRBD1
v_call: TRBV19

cdr3_aa: CASSYRPIDGYTF
cdr3_nt: TGTGCCAGCAGTTACCGACCTATAGATGGCTACACCTTC
clone_size: .
j_call: TRBJ1-2
d_call: .
v_call: TRBV6-6

cdr3_aa: CASSGRAMGDIQYF
cdr3_nt: TGTGCCAGCAGCGGCCGGGCCATGGGTGACATTCAGTACTTC
clone_size: .
j_call: TRBJ2-4
d_call: .
v_call: TRBV7-9

cdr3_aa: CASIGSGAIGYTF
cdr3_nt: TGTGCCAGTATAGGCAGCGGGGCCATTGGCTACACCTTC
clone_size: once
j_call: TRBJ1-2
d_call: .
v_call: TRBV19

cdr3_aa: CASSLSRGPLMKYEQYF
cdr3_nt: TGTGCCAGCAGTTTGTCGAGGGGCCCGTTGATGAAATACGAGCAGTACTTC
clone_size: .
j_call: TRBJ2-7
d_call: .
v_call: TRBV28

cdr3_aa: CASSLYGRTTYNEQFF
cdr3_nt: TGTGCCAGCAGCTTGTACGGGAGGACTACCTACAATGAGCAGTTCTTC
clone_size: .
j_call: TRBJ2-1
d_call: TRBD2
v_call: TRBV5-4

cdr3_aa: CASSEQGLNTEAFF
cdr3_nt: TGTGCCAGCAGCGAACAGGGGTTGAACACTGAAGCTTTCTTT
clone_size: .
j_call: TRBJ1-1
d_call: TRBD1
v_call: TRBV6-5

cdr3_aa: CASSVGGKTNEKLFF
cdr3_nt: TGTGCCAGCAGCGTCGGAGGGAAAACTAATGAAAAACTGTTTTTT
clone_size: .
j_call: TRBJ1-4
d_call: .
v_call: TRBV9